The sequence of this TCR beta chain was determined in a study of blood T cells in healthy people across ages. Worth noting for this clonotype: The antigen is undetermined.

Study outcomes and limitations: Higher diversity, along with more naive CD4+ cells, distinguished long-lived donors from aged donors.

Germline CDR1 is SGHTA and CDR2 is FQGTGA. The CDR3 contains 17 residues. V lost 4 bases, J lost 3 bases, and 21 bases lay in between. The authors ran a second PCR of about 6 to 11 cycles using a sample-barcoded 5' primer and a J-beta primer mix. Using its own MiXCR run on the 5' RACE reads, TCRdb lists one record per CDR3 protein. The sample gives some 1.6 million distinct CDR3 sequences, roughly 30% of which show up once; approximately 10% is in the top ten. The receptor's source is a woman aged 30 to 39 in good health. Sequencing input: blood. This sequence joins TRBV7-3 and TRBJ1-1; D may be TRBD1 (5 bases). The CDR3 spells CASSSIDGTLSDTEAFF. CDR3 coding DNA: TGTGCCAGCAGCTCGATAGATGGGACCCTTTCCGACACTGAAGCTTTCTTT.